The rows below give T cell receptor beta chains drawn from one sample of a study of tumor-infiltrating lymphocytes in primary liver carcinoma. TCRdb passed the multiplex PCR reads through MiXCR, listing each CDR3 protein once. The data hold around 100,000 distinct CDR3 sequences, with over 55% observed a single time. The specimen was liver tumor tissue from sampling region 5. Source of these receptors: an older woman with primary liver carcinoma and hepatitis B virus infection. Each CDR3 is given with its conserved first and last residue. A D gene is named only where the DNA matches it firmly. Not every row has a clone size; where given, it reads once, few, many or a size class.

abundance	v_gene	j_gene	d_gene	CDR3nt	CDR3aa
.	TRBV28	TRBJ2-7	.	TGTGCCAGCAGTCTATCCAGCATGGGGGGAGGGGGCCTCGAGCAGTACTTC	CASSLSSMGGGGLEQYF
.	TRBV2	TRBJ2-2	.	TGTGCCAGCAGGAAGGAGCGGGACACCGGGGAGCTATTTTTT	CASRKERDTGELFF
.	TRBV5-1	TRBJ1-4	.	TGCGCCAGCAGCTTGGGCCTCCTTTCCCCTGGAGAAAAACTGTTTTTT	CASSLGLLSPGEKLFF
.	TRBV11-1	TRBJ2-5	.	TGTGCCAGCAGCTCCCCCAGGGGGGGAAGAGACCAGTACTTC	CASSSPRGGRDQYF
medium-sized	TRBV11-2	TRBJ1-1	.	TGTGCCAGCAGCATGACAACGAACACTGAAGCTTTCTTT	CASSMTTNTEAFF
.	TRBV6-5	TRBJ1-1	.	TGTACCAGTAAGGGGAGGTACACTGAAGCTTTCTTT	CTSKGRYTEAFF
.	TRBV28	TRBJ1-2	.	TGTGCCAGCAGTTCACCACCCGGACAGCTTAACTTC	CASSSPPGQLNF
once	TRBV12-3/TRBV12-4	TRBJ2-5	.	TGTGCCAGCAGTTCGCGAAAGATCCAGTACTTC	CASSSRKIQYF
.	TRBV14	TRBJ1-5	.	TGTGCCAGCAGTCAAGCGAGTACCGGACAGCCCCAGCATTTT	CASSQASTGQPQHF
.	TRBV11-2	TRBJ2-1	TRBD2	TGTGCCAGCGACAGGAGGCTAGCGGGAGGGCCGGGGGATGAGCAGTTCTTC	CASDRRLAGGPGDEQFF
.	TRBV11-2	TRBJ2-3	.	TGTGCCAGCAGCCGGGGGGCAGGGAGCATAGATACGCATTATTTT	CASSRGAGSIDTHYF
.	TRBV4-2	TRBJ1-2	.	TGTGTCAGCAGCCAAGAAAAAGGGTGGGATGGCTACACCTTC	CVSSQEKGWDGYTF
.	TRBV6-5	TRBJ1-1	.	TGTACCAGCAGTTACGAAGTGAGCACTGAAGCTTTCTTT	CTSSYEVSTEAFF
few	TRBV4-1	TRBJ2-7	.	TGCGCCAGCAGCCAAGTAGCTGGACTACTCTACGAGCAGTACTTC	CASSQVAGLLYEQYF
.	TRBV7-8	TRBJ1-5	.	TGTGCCTGCAGCTTAGAGGATGCCCTTAGCAATCAGCCCCAGCATTTT	CACSLEDALSNQPQHF
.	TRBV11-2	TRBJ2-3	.	TGCGCCAGCATCATAGACACAGATACGCAGTATTTT	CASIIDTDTQYF
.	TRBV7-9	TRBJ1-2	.	TGTGCCAGCAGCCAACTGACAGTGGTCGCCTATGGCTACACCTTC	CASSQLTVVAYGYTF
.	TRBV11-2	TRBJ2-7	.	TGTGCCAGTAGCTTAGCGTCGGAGGCAGGAGGCTACGAGCAGTATTTC	CASSLASEAGGYEQYF
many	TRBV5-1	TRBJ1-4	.	TGCGCCAGCAGCTTACGGGTCGGGGCAACTAATGAAAAACTGTTTTTT	CASSLRVGATNEKLFF
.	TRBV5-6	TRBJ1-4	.	TGTGCCGGCAGCTTAAGGGCTGGTGAAAAACTGTTTTTT	CAGSLRAGEKLFF
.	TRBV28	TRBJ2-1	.	TGTGCCAGCAGTGTCCAACAGGGAAATGAGCAGTTCTTC	CASSVQQGNEQFF
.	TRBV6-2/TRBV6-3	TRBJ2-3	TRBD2	TGTGCCAGCAGAAATCCTAGCGGTTGGCTTTCGTCTAGCACAGATACGCGGTATTTT	CASRNPSGWLSSSTDTRYF
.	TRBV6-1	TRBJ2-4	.	TGTGCCAGCACCCGAGAGGGGGAGATAGCCAAAAACATTCAGTACTTC	CASTREGEIAKNIQYF
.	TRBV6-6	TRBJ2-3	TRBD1	TGTGCCAGCAGTTACGACAGGGCGGACCAGCCCCAGTATTTT	CASSYDRADQPQYF
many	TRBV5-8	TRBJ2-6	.	TGTGCCAGCAGCTTGACCCTTTCTGGGGCCAACGTCCTGACTTTC	CASSLTLSGANVLTF
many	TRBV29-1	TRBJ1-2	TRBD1	TGCAGCGTGTCGGACAGGGCGTATGGCTACACCTTC	CSVSDRAYGYTF
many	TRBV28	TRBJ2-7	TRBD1	TGTGCCAGCAGGGGGACAGGGCCCTACGAGCAGTACTTC	CASRGTGPYEQYF
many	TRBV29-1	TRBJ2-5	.	TGCAGCGTCCCCCAATCAGGGGCAGAAGAGACCCAGTACTTC	CSVPQSGAEETQYF
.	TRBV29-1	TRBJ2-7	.	TGCAGTGTTGTAGATACAGGCTACGAGCAGTACTTC	CSVVDTGYEQYF
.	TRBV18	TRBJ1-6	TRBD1	TGTGTCATCTCACTCTACACAGGGGGGGATAATTCACCCCTCCTCTTT	CVISLYTGGDNSPLLF
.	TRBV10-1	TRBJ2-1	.	TGCGCCTGGAGTGAGGGGGTCTCCTACAATGAGCAGTTCTTC	CAWSEGVSYNEQFF
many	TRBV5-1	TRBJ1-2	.	TGCGCCAGCAGCTTGGCAGGGTTCGAGGGCTACACCTTC	CASSLAGFEGYTF
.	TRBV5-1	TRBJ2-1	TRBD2	TGCGCCAGCAGCTTGGCTAGCGGGAGTTCCTACAACGAGCAGTTCTTC	CASSLASGSSYNEQFF
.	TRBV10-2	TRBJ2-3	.	TGCGCCAGCAGCCGACAGGACCGGGTAGATACGCAGTACTTT	CASSRQDRVDTQYF
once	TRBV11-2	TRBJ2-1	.	TGTGCCAGCGGCTCTTCGAGCTCCTACAATGAGAAGTTCTTC	CASGSSSSYNEKFF
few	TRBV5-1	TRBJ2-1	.	TGCGCCTGCAGCTTAGACGGGCCCGAAGGGGTCTTC	CACSLDGPEGVF
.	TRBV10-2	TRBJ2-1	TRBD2	TGCGCCAGCCTATTTTCGAGTGGGAGGGGTGAGCTGTTCTTC	CASLFSSGRGELFF
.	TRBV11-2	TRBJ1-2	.	TGTGCCAGCAGCTCAGATCCGATAAGGGCGCTGCGCTATGGCCACACCTTC	CASSSDPIRALRYGHTF
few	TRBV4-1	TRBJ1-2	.	TGTGCCAGTAGCCAAGATCAGTGGACAGAATCGAGTGGCTACACCTTC	CASSQDQWTESSGYTF
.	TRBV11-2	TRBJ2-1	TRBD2	TGTGCCAGCAGCCACCAGCGGGAATCCTACAATGAGCAGTTCTTC	CASSHQRESYNEQFF
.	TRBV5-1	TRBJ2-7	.	TGCGCCAGCAGCTTGGTGGCGGGACAGACCTACGAGCAGTACTTC	CASSLVAGQTYEQYF
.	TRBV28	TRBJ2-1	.	TGTGCCAGCACCACAGGGATTGAGCCCTACAATGAGCAGTTCTTC	CASTTGIEPYNEQFF
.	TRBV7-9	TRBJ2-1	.	TGTGCCAGCAAGGATAGGCGCTACAATGAGCAGTTCTTC	CASKDRRYNEQFF
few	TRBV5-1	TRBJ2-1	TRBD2	TGCGTATCGGCTAGCGGGGACTCCTACAATGAGCTGTTCTTC	CVSASGDSYNELFF
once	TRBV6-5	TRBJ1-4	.	TGTGCCAGCAGCAGGGGAACAACTAATGAAAAACGGTTTTTC	CASSRGTTNEKRFF
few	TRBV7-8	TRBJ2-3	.	TGTGCCAGCAGGCCTTGGATAATCCAGGGTCTCCCAGATACGCAGTATTTT	CASRPWIIQGLPDTQYF
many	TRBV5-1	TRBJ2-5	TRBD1	TGCGCCAGCAGCTTGCGATGGGCGGCAGGGGGACAAGAGACCCAGTACTTC	CASSLRWAAGGQETQYF
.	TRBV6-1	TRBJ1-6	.	TGTGCCAGCAGTGAACTGTATTCACCCATTCACTTT	CASSELYSPIHF
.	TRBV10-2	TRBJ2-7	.	TGCGCCAGCAGAGCTAGACCTACCTACGAGCAGCACTTC	CASRARPTYEQHF
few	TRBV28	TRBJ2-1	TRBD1	TGTGCCAGCAGCCCTGGGGGGCAGGGGGCTAGTGAGCAGTTCTTC	CASSPGGQGASEQFF
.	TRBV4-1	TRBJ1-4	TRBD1	TGCACCAGCAGCTCGACAGGGACACGAGAAAAACTGTTTTTT	CTSSSTGTREKLFF
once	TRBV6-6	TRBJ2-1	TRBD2	TGTGCCAGCAATGCCGGGTCTAGCGGGAGCTGGGTCGATGAGCAGTTCTTC	CASNAGSSGSWVDEQFF
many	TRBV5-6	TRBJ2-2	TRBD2	TGTGCCAGCAGCATCTACCTTACTAGCGGCACCGGGGAGCTGTTTTTT	CASSIYLTSGTGELFF
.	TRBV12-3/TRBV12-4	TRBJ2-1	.	TGTGCCAGCAGTTTCGGCGGGACCGACAGTGAGCAGTTCTTC	CASSFGGTDSEQFF
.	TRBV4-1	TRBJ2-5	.	TGCGCCAGCAACCAAGTCGGAGGGAGTGGAGAGACCCAGTACTTC	CASNQVGGSGETQYF